The clone carrying this T cell receptor (beta chain) was recorded once. This sample is drawn from a study of blood T cell repertoires in COVID-19. Authors' analysis steps: Estimates of nucleated cell counts were drawn from the amplification of reference gene primers. The repertoire was sequenced with immunoSEQ multiplex PCR; TCRdb's copy has only in-frame clones and lacks some. V and J calls and clone size are copied from that table; D and trimming were computed from the DNA. The repertoire holds some 120,000 clones, with around nine tenths as singletons. The CDR3 has 14 amino acids. The trim removed 5 bases at V and 5 bases at J, leaving 4 bases unmatched. CDR1 LNHDA and CDR2 SQIVND come from the germline V gene (reference sequence).

This TCR derives from a human donor with active COVID-19. The donor label of this sample is uncertain. The specimen sequenced was peripheral blood. The J gene is TRBJ1-5, the V gene TRBV19, with TRBD1 matching over 9 bases. Written as DNA, the CDR3 is TGTGCCAGTAGTTCCACAGGGGGCTATCAGCCCCAGCATTTT. This codes for CASSSTGGYQPQHF.